Following are 29 T cell receptor beta chains from one sample sequenced in a study of patients and donors after allogeneic stem cell transplantation. TCRdb recomputed calls from the RT-PCR reads with MiXCR, one row per CDR3 protein. The sample has approximately 150,000 distinct CDR3 sequences, approximately 24% seen once. Sequencing was performed on blood, either unsorted or a sorted T cell fraction (not recorded which). The source is a human donor who was either an allogeneic HSCT recipient or a stem cell or donor lymphocyte infusion donor (not recorded which). It is not recorded whose cells these are; they may come from a transplant donor.

This clonotype has just a few counts. The gene calls are TRBV15 and TRBJ2-3, with D unresolved. The CDR3 loop spans 12 amino acids. CDR1 is LNHNV and CDR2 is YYDKDF in the germline V gene (reference sequence). Trimming left V 6 bases short and J 3 bases short, with 7 bases between. CDR3 protein: CATRGLTDTQYF. The DNA for the CDR3 is TGTGCCACCAGGGGCCTAACAGATACGCAGTATTTT.

The rearrangement uses TRBV27 and TRBJ1-1; possibly TRBD1 for D (6 bases). The CDR3 runs 13 residues. The germline gives CDR1 MNHEY, CDR2 SMNVEV (reference sequence). Trimming removed 3 bases from V and 3 bases from J, with 8 bases in between. In DNA form, the CDR3 reads TGTGCCAGCAGTTTCGACAGGCACACTGAAGCTTTCTTT. Amino acid sequence: CASSFDRHTEAFF.

This clonotype was detected only a few times. V gene TRBV5-1 combines with J gene TRBJ1-6; TRBD1 matches at 8 bases. CDR1 is SGHRS, CDR2 YFSETQ, per germline. J was trimmed by 10 bases and V by 0 bases; bases with no gene match: 3. The CDR3 consists of 14 residues. DNA for the CDR3: TGCGCCAGCAGCTTGGAACAGGGGGGCTCACCCCTCCACTTT. Translated, it gives CASSLEQGGSPLHF.

Ten or more counts support this clonotype. The chain links TRBV20-1 to TRBJ1-1, with D perhaps TRBD1 (5 bases). Germline CDR1 reads DFQATT; CDR2 reads SNEGSKA (reference sequence). Between the trimmed V and J ends, which lost 4 bases and 10 bases, there was a span of 19 bases. CDR3 length: 13 amino acids. The CDR3 DNA is TGCAGTGCTATAAGACAGTCCCCCGGGGGAGCTTTCTTT. Its protein product is CSAIRQSPGGAFF.

This clonotype was seen more than once but under ten times. The CDR3 nucleotides are TGTGCCAGCAGAGAACAGGGGTTACGGGAGACCCAGTACTTC. This gives the protein CASREQGLRETQYF. V and J are TRBV5-6 and TRBJ2-5, with TRBD1 matching 7 bases. The length of the CDR3 is 14 residues. V gave up 5 bases and J gave up 5 bases; unmatched junction bases: 9. Germline-derived CDR1 and CDR2 are SGHDT and YYEEEE.

The CDR3: CSAKTGTTTYEQYF. DNA for the CDR3: TGCAGTGCTAAAACCGGGACTACTACCTACGAGCAGTACTTC. J is TRBJ2-7 and V is TRBV20-1, with 7 bases fitting TRBD2. J gave up 2 bases and V 4 bases, and 8 bases lay outside the gene matches. The CDR3 sequence is 14 residues long. From germline, CDR1 is DFQATT and CDR2 SNEGSKA (reference sequence).

This clonotype was counted a few times. V gene TRBV6-2 or TRBV6-3 combines with J gene TRBJ2-2; 8 bases agree with TRBD1. The germline gives CDR1 MNHEY, CDR2 SVGEGT. V lost 5 bases to trimming and J lost 7 bases; unmatched junction nucleotides: 6. The CDR3 is 14 residues long. In nucleotides, the CDR3 is TGTGCCAGCAGTGGCAGGGGGCAAAGCGGGGAGCTGTTTTTT. Amino acid sequence: CASSGRGQSGELFF.

This clonotype showed up just once. The chain links TRBV12-3 or TRBV12-4 to TRBJ2-5; 10 bases align to TRBD1. The CDR3 is 16 residues long. The V gene end was trimmed by 4 bases and the J gene end by 2 bases; junction bases not matched to a gene: 7. The DNA of the CDR3 is TGTGCCAGCAGTTGGATCGGGACAGGGGAACAAGAGACCCAGTACTTC. This translates into CASSWIGTGEQETQYF.

This clonotype was detected only a few times. The V and J genes are TRBV11-1 and TRBJ2-2, with no clear D. The germline CDR1 and CDR2 sequences are SGHAT and FQDESV (reference sequence). V lost 3 bases to trimming and J lost 5 bases, with 10 bases between them. This CDR3 region has 14 residues. CDR3 DNA: TGTGCCAGCAGCTTGGACCTTTGGACCGGGGAGCTGTTTTTT. Its protein product is CASSLDLWTGELFF.

The V and J genes are TRBV18 and TRBJ2-5, with 7 bases matching TRBD1. In germline, CDR1 is KGHSH, CDR2 LQKENI. This CDR3 spans 14 amino acids. Trimming cost V 3 bases and J 3 bases; bases outside gene matches: 4. In DNA, the CDR3 is TGTGCCAGCTCACCTGGGACAGCGGAAGAGACCCAGTACTTC. Its protein product is CASSPGTAEETQYF.

The chain is built from TRBV20-1 and TRBJ1-1; D uncertain. Deletions cut 0 bases from V and 0 bases from J, with 2 bases between. CDR3 length: 12 residues. Germline CDR1 is DFQATT and CDR2 is SNEGSKA (reference sequence). The CDR3 loop reads CSAREVNTEAFF. For the CDR3, the DNA is TGCAGTGCTAGAGAGGTGAACACTGAAGCTTTCTTT.

The chain links TRBV5-1 to TRBJ2-3; D not resolved. CDR3 length: 14 residues. Between the trimmed V and J ends, which lost 0 bases and 2 bases, there was a span of 7 bases. CDR1 is SGHRS and CDR2 is YFSETQ in the germline V gene. The CDR3 sequence: CASSLVFLTDTQYF. Written as DNA, the CDR3 is TGCGCCAGCAGCTTGGTTTTTCTCACAGATACGCAGTATTTT.

V gene TRBV19 combines with J gene TRBJ1-4; no clear D. Germline CDR1 and CDR2: LNHDA and SQIVND (reference sequence). The ends were cut back, 6 bases at V and 4 bases at J, with 6 bases in the middle. CDR3 length: 12 residues. This CDR3 reads CASSRSNEKLFF. The CDR3 nucleotides read TGTGCCAGTAGCCGGAGTAATGAAAAACTGTTTTTT.

The chain uses TRBV20-1 and TRBJ2-1; 10 bases align to TRBD2. CDR3 size: 18 residues. V shed 5 bases, J shed 3 bases, and the junction held 16 bases outside the gene matches. Germline loops: CDR1 DFQATT, CDR2 SNEGSKA (reference sequence). This CDR3 is CSAGSHGTSARGYNEQFF. For the CDR3, the DNA is TGCAGTGCTGGGTCTCACGGGACTAGCGCCCGAGGCTACAATGAGCAGTTCTTC.

This clonotype was recorded many times. The genes are TRBV20-1 and TRBJ1-2; D not certain. The CDR3 sequence is 13 residues long. The germline CDR1 and CDR2 sequences are DFQATT and SNEGSKA (reference sequence). V lost 5 bases to trimming and J lost 1 base, with 11 bases between them. The CDR3 sequence: CSARVPGNYGYTF. The CDR3 coding sequence is TGCAGTGCTCGAGTTCCGGGTAACTATGGCTACACCTTC.

This clonotype showed up just a few times. V is TRBV6-6 and J is TRBJ1-5; no clear D. This CDR3 has 15 amino acids. From germline, CDR1 is MNHNY and CDR2 SVGAGI (reference sequence). The V and J ends lost 4 bases and 3 bases respectively, with 13 bases between them. The CDR3 bases are TGTGCCAGCAGTTTTCTCGGACCGATCAATCAGCCCCAGCATTTT. The encoded protein is CASSFLGPINQPQHF.

This chain uses TRBV6-5 with TRBJ2-1; D might be TRBD1 or TRBD2, each matching 6 bases. Trimming left V 0 bases short and J 9 bases short, with 12 bases between. The CDR3 covers 14 residues. Germline loops: CDR1 MNHEY, CDR2 SVGAGI. For the CDR3, the DNA is TGTGCCAGCAGTTACTCGAAGGGGGGTTTTGAGCAGTTCTTC. Translated, it gives CASSYSKGGFEQFF.

This rearrangement joins TRBV4-1 to TRBJ1-3, with 9 positions matching TRBD1. From germline, CDR1 is MGHRA and CDR2 YSYEKL. With V trimmed by 1 base and J by 0 bases, 1 base remained unmatched. The CDR3 loop spans 16 amino acids. The CDR3 sequence is CASSQGTGVSGNTIYF. CDR3 in DNA: TGCGCCAGCAGCCAAGGGACAGGGGTCTCTGGAAACACCATATATTTT.

The V gene is TRBV29-1, the J gene TRBJ2-5, with unresolved D. V was pared by 1 base and J by 3 bases, with 9 bases between. The CDR3 has 13 residues. Germline CDR1 reads SQVTM; CDR2 reads ANQGSEA. Here the CDR3 reads CSVEAVPKETQYF. DNA of the CDR3: TGCAGCGTTGAAGCCGTCCCCAAAGAGACCCAGTACTTC.

This chain connects TRBV12-3 or TRBV12-4 to TRBJ2-7, with TRBD2 as a possible D gene (6 bases). This CDR3 contains 11 residues. V lost 6 bases, J lost 7 bases, and 10 bases lay in between. This CDR3 is CASRLGREQYF. CDR3 in DNA: TGTGCCAGCAGACTAGGGAGGGAGCAGTACTTC.

The chain couples TRBV20-1 to TRBJ1-4; a weak D match, TRBD1 (5 bases). The V end lost 0 bases, the J end lost 8 bases, and 10 bases lay between the germline ends. The germline V gene has CDR1 DFQATT and CDR2 SNEGSKA (reference sequence). The CDR3 length is 13 residues. The CDR3 region has the DNA TGCAGTGCTAGAGATCTGAGGGGCGAAAAACTGTTTTTT. Amino acid sequence: CSARDLRGEKLFF.

This clonotype was counted between two and nine times. The chain carries TRBV20-1 and TRBJ1-5; a possible D gene is TRBD1 (5 bases). The CDR3 totals 14 residues. V was trimmed by 1 base and J by 7 bases, leaving 14 bases between them. Germline CDR1 is DFQATT and CDR2 is SNEGSKA (reference sequence). The CDR3 loop reads CSARVADSPQPQHF. DNA of the CDR3: TGCAGTGCTAGAGTCGCAGACAGCCCGCAGCCCCAGCATTTT.

This clonotype was seen only a few times. The chain combines TRBV5-1 with TRBJ1-2, with 9 bases matching TRBD1. Trimming at V came to 4 bases and at J to 4 bases, leaving 11 bases not matched to a gene. CDR1 is SGHRS, CDR2 YFSETQ, per germline. The CDR3 loop spans 16 amino acids. The CDR3 region has the DNA TGCGCCAGCAGCACGGAAACAGGGGGCCAGGGCTATGGCTACACCTTC. Protein product: CASSTETGGQGYGYTF.

The sample holds a few counts of this clonotype. The chain is built from TRBV6-6 and TRBJ1-4, with D possibly matching TRBD1 (6 bases). Per the germline V gene, CDR1 is MNHNY and CDR2 is SVGAGI (reference sequence). V was clipped by 0 bases and J by 8 bases, with 13 bases between them. The CDR3 runs to 15 residues. CDR3 amino acids: CASSYSSPGAEKLFF. The CDR3 DNA sequence: TGTGCCAGCAGTTACTCGAGTCCAGGGGCAGAAAAACTGTTTTTT.

This CDR3 reads CASSLLGLWDTQYF. CDR3 nucleotides: TGTGCCAGCAGCTTGTTGGGGCTGTGGGATACGCAGTATTTT. V is TRBV5-6 and J is TRBJ2-3; tentatively, D is TRBD1 (5 bases). Germline V gives CDR1 SGHDT, CDR2 YYEEEE. This CDR3 region has 14 residues. The germline V and J ends were trimmed by 1 base and 6 bases, with 12 bases remaining between them. Using reference TRBV5-6 and TRBJ2-3 for the parts outside the CDR3, the full variable domain is DAGVTQSPTHLIKTRGQQVTLRCSPKSGHDTVSWYQQALGQGPQFIFQYYEEEERQRGNFPDRFSGHQFPNYSSELNVNALLLGDSALYLCASSLLGLWDTQYFGPGTRLTVL.

The chain has TRBV4-1 and TRBJ2-5; the D is unclear. Germline CDR1 and CDR2: MGHRA and YSYEKL. The CDR3 runs 13 residues. V lost 4 bases and J lost 3, with 9 bases in between. CDR3 nucleotide sequence: TGCGCCAGCAGCCGGGCCGCAAAAGAGACCCAGTACTTC. This translates into CASSRAAKETQYF.

The chain is built from TRBV14 and TRBJ2-7, with 7 bases lining up with TRBD1. The CDR3 loop spans 14 amino acids. With 4 bases clipped from V and 3 bases from J, the junction kept 6 bases outside the gene matches. Per the germline V gene, CDR1 is SGHDN and CDR2 is FVKESK. The CDR3 is CASSLHRGVYEQYF. DNA for the CDR3: TGTGCCAGCAGCCTCCACAGGGGAGTCTACGAGCAGTACTTC. Together with reference TRBV14 and TRBJ2-7, the CDR3 gives the full variable domain: EAGVTQFPSHSVIEKGQTVTLRCDPISGHDNLYWYRRVMGKEIKFLLHFVKESKQDESGMPNNRFLAERTGGTYSTLKVQPAELEDSGVYFCASSLHRGVYEQYFGPGTRLTVT.

CDR3 coding DNA: TGTGCCAGCAGCCCATCGCGGTTCTATGGCTACACCTTC. This translates into CASSPSRFYGYTF. V is TRBV3-1 and J is TRBJ1-2; no reliable D call. CDR1 LGHDT and CDR2 YNNKEL come from the germline V gene (reference sequence). The ends were cut back, 4 bases at V and 4 bases at J, with 10 bases in the middle. The CDR3 spans 13 residues. The entire variable domain, with the rest obtained from reference TRBV3-1 and TRBJ1-2, is as follows: DTAVSQTPKYLVTQMGNDKSIKCEQNLGHDTMYWYKQDSKKFLKIMFSYNNKELIINETVPNRFSPKSPDKAHLNLHINSLELGDSAVYFCASSPSRFYGYTFGSGTRLTVV.

The rearrangement links TRBV20-1 to TRBJ2-2; D perhaps matches TRBD2 (5 bases). The CDR3 is 15 residues long. Germline CDR1 reads DFQATT; CDR2 reads SNEGSKA (reference sequence). Trimming stripped 0 bases from V and 4 bases from J, with 12 bases between. In DNA form, the CDR3 reads TGCAGTGCTAGAGATATCGGTGGAGGCACCGGGGAGCTGTTTTTT. Protein sequence: CSARDIGGGTGELFF.